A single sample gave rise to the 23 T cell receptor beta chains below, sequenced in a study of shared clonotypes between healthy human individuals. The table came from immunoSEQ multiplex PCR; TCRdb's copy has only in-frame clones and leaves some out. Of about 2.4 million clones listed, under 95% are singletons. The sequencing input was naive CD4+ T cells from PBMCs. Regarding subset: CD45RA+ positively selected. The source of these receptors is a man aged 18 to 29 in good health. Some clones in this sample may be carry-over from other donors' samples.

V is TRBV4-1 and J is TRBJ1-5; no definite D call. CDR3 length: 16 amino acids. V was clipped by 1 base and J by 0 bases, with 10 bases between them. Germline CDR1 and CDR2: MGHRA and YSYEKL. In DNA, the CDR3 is TGCGCCAGCAGCCAAGGACCCGGTCGTAGCAATCAGCCCCAGCATTTT. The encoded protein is CASSQGPGRSNQPQHF.

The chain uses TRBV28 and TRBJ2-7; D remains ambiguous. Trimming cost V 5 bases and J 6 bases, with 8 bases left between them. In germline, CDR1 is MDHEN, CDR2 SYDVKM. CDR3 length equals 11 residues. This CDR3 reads CASSRSLEQYF. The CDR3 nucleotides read TGTGCCAGCAGTCGATCCCTCGAGCAGTACTTC.

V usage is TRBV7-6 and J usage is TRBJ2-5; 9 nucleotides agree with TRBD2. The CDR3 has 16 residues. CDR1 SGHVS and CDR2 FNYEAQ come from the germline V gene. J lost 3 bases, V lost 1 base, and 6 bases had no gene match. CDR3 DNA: TGTGCCAGCAGCTTAGATTGGCTAGCGGGGAAAGAGACCCAGTACTTC. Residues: CASSLDWLAGKETQYF.

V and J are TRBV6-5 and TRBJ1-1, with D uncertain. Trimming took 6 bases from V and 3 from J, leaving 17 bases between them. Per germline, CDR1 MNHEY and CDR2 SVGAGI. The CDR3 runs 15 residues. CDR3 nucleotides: TGTGCCAGCAGCCCGAGGGAGGGATGGCACACTGAAGCTTTCTTT. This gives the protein CASSPREGWHTEAFF.

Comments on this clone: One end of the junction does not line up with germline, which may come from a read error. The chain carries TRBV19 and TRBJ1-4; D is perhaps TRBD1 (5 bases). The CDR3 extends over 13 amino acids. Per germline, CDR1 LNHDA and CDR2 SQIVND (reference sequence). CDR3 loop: CASSIDPSTGHTF. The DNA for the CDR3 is TGTGCCAGTAGTATAGATCCTTCTACCGGACACACTTTT.

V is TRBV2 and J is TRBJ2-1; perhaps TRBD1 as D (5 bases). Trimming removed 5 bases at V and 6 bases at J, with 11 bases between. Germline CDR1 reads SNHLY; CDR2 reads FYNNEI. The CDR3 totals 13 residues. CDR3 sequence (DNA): TGTGCCAGCAGTCAGGACAACACCAATGAGCAGTTCTTC. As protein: CASSQDNTNEQFF. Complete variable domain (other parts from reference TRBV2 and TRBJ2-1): EPEVTQTPSHQVTQMGQEVILRCVPISNHLYFYWYRQILGQKVEFLVSFYNNEISEKSEIFDDQFSVERPDGSNFTLKIRSTKLEDSAMYFCASSQDNTNEQFFGPGTRLTVL.

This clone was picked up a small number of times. The CDR3 sequence is CASSYTRQGNQPQHF. CDR3 DNA: TGTGCCAGCAGTTACACCCGACAGGGGAATCAGCCCCAGCATTTT. The chain has TRBV6-5 and TRBJ1-5; TRBD1 matches at 8 bases. Germline V gene sequence: CDR1 MNHEY, CDR2 SVGAGI. The CDR3 runs 15 residues. Trimming took 2 bases from V and 4 from J; bases not matched to a gene: 4.

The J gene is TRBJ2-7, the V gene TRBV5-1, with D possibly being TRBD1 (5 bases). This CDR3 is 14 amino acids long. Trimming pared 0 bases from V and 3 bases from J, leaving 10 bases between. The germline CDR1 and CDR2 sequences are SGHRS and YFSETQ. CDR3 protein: CASSLEGRGYEQYF. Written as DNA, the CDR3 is TGCGCCAGCAGCTTGGAGGGAAGGGGCTACGAGCAGTACTTC. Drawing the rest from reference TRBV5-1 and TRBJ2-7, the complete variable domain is KAGVTQTPRYLIKTRGQQVTLSCSPISGHRSVSWYQQTPGQGLQFLFEYFSETQRNKGNFPGRFSGRQFSNSRSEMNVSTLELGDSALYLCASSLEGRGYEQYFGPGTRLTVT.

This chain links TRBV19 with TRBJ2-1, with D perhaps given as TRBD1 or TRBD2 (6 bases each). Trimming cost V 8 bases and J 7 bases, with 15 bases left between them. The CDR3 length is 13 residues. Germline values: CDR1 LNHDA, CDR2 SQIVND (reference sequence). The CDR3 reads CASRVGGGNEQFF. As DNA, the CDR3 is TGTGCCAGTCGAGTAGGGGGAGGAAATGAGCAGTTCTTC.

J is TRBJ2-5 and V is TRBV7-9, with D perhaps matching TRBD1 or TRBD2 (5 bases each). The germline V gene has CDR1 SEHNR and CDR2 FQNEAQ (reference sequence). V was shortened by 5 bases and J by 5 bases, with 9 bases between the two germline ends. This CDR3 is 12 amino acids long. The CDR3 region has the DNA TGTGCCAGCAGCACTGAGGGGGAGACCCAGTACTTC. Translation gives CASSTEGETQYF.

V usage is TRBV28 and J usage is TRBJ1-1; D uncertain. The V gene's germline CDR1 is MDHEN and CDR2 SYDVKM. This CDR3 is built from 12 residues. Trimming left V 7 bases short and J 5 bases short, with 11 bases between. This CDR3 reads CASTPSGTEAFF. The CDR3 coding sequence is TGTGCCAGCACCCCGTCGGGAACTGAAGCTTTCTTT.

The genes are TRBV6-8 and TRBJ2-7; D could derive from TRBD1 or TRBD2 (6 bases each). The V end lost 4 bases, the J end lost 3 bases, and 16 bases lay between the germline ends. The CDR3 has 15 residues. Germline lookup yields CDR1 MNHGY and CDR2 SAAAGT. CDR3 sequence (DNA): TGTGCCAGCAGTTCCGGGGGCGATCAAGACTACGAGCAGTACTTC. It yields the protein CASSSGGDQDYEQYF.

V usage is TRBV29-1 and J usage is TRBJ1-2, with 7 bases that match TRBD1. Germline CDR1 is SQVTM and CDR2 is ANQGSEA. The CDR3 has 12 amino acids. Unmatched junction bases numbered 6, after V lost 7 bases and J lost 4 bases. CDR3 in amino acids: CSETDRVYGYTF. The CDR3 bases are TGCAGCGAAACAGACAGGGTCTATGGCTACACCTTC. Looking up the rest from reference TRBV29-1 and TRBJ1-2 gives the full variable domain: SAVISQKPSRDICQRGTSLTIQCQVDSQVTMMFWYRQQPGQSLTLIATANQGSEATYESGFVIDKFPISRPNLTFSTLTVSNMSPEDSSIYLCSETDRVYGYTFGSGTRLTVV.

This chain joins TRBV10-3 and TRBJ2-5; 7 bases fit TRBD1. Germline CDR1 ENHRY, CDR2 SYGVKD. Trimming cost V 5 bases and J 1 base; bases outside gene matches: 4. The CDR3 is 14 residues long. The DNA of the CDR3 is TGTGCCATCAGTCCACGGACAGGCCAAGAGACCCAGTACTTC. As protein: CAISPRTGQETQYF.

CDR3: CASSWVAGGPSETQYF. The CDR3 nucleotides are TGTGCCAGCAGCTGGGTGGCGGGAGGGCCCTCAGAGACCCAGTACTTC. The V and J genes are TRBV5-4 and TRBJ2-5, with 9 nucleotides matching TRBD2. Germline trimming cut 3 bases from V and 4 bases from J; bases unmatched to any gene: 10. Looked up from germline, CDR1 is SGHNT and CDR2 is YYREEE (reference sequence). This CDR3 comprises 16 residues.

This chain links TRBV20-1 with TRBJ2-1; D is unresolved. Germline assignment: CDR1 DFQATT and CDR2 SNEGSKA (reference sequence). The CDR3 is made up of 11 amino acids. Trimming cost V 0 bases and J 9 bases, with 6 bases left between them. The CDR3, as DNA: TGCAGTGCTAGAGATTCGATTGAGCAGTTCTTC. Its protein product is CSARDSIEQFF.

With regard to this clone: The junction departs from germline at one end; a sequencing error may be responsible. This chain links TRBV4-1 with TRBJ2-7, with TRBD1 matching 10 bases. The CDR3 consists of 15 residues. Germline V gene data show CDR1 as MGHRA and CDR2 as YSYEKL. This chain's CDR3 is CATSFVGTGVDEQYF. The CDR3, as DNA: TGCGCCACCAGCTTCGTGGGGACAGGGGTCGACGAGCAGTACTTC.

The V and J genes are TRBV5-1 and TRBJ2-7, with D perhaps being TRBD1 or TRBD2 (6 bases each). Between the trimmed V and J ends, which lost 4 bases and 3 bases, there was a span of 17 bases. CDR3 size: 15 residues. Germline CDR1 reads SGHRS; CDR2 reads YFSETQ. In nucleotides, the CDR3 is TGCGCCAGCAGCCCCGGCGGGACACCTCACTACGAGCAGTACTTC. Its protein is CASSPGGTPHYEQYF.

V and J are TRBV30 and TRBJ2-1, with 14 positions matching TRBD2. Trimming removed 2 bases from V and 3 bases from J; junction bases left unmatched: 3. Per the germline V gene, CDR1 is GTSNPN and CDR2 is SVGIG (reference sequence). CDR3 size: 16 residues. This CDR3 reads CAWSLGTSGSYNEQFF. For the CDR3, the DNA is TGTGCCTGGAGTCTCGGGACTAGCGGGAGCTACAATGAGCAGTTCTTC. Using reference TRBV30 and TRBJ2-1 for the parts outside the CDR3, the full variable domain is SQTIHQWPATLVQPVGSPLSLECTVEGTSNPNLYWYRQAAGRGLQLLFYSVGIGQISSEVPQNLSASRPQDRQFILSSKKLLLSDSGFYLCAWSLGTSGSYNEQFFGPGTRLTVL.

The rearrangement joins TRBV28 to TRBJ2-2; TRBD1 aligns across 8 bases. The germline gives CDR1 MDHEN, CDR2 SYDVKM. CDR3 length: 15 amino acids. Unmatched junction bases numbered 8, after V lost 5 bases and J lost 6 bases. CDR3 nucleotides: TGTGCCAGCAGTCCCCGGACAGGGCTGGCCGGGGAGCTGTTTTTT. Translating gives CASSPRTGLAGELFF.

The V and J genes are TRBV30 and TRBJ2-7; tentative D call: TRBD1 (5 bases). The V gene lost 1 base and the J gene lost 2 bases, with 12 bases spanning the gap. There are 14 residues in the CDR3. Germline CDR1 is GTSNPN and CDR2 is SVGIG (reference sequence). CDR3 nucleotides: TGTGCCTGGAGTGAGAAACAGGTGACCTACGAGCAGTACTTC. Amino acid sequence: CAWSEKQVTYEQYF.

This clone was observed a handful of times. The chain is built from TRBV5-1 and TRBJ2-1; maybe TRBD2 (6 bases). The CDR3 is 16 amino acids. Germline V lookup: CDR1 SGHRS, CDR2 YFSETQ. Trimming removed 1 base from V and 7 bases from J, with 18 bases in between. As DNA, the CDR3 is TGCGCCAGCAGCTTGTGGAGGTTTCCGGGACTGAATGAGCAGTTCTTC. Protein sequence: CASSLWRFPGLNEQFF.

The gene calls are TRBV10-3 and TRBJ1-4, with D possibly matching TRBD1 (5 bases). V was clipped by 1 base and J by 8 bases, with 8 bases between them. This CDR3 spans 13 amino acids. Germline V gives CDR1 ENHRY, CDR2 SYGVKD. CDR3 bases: TGTGCCATCAGTGAGTGGGGGGGGGAAAAACTGTTTTTT. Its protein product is CAISEWGGEKLFF.